This T cell receptor beta chain was captured by sequencing in a study of blood T cell repertoires in COVID-19. Produced via immunoSEQ multiplex PCR; TCRdb's table is partial and in-frame only. The table has 150,000 to 200,000 clones, about 89% seen once. Symptom resolution, clearance, or two negative PCRs marked the recovered donors of Cohort 3. The germline V gene has CDR1 MNHEY and CDR2 SVGAGI. This CDR3 contains 12 residues. With V trimmed by 5 bases and J by 10 bases, 5 bases remained unmatched. The sequence derives from a woman under 30 who had recovered from COVID-19. Source material: PBMCs or T cells enriched from blood (not recorded which). The gene calls are TRBV6-5 and TRBJ1-5; TRBD1 matches at 7 bases. The chain's CDR3 is CASSNRQGPQHF. The CDR3 nucleotides are TGTGCCAGCAGTAATAGACAGGGCCCCCAGCATTTT.